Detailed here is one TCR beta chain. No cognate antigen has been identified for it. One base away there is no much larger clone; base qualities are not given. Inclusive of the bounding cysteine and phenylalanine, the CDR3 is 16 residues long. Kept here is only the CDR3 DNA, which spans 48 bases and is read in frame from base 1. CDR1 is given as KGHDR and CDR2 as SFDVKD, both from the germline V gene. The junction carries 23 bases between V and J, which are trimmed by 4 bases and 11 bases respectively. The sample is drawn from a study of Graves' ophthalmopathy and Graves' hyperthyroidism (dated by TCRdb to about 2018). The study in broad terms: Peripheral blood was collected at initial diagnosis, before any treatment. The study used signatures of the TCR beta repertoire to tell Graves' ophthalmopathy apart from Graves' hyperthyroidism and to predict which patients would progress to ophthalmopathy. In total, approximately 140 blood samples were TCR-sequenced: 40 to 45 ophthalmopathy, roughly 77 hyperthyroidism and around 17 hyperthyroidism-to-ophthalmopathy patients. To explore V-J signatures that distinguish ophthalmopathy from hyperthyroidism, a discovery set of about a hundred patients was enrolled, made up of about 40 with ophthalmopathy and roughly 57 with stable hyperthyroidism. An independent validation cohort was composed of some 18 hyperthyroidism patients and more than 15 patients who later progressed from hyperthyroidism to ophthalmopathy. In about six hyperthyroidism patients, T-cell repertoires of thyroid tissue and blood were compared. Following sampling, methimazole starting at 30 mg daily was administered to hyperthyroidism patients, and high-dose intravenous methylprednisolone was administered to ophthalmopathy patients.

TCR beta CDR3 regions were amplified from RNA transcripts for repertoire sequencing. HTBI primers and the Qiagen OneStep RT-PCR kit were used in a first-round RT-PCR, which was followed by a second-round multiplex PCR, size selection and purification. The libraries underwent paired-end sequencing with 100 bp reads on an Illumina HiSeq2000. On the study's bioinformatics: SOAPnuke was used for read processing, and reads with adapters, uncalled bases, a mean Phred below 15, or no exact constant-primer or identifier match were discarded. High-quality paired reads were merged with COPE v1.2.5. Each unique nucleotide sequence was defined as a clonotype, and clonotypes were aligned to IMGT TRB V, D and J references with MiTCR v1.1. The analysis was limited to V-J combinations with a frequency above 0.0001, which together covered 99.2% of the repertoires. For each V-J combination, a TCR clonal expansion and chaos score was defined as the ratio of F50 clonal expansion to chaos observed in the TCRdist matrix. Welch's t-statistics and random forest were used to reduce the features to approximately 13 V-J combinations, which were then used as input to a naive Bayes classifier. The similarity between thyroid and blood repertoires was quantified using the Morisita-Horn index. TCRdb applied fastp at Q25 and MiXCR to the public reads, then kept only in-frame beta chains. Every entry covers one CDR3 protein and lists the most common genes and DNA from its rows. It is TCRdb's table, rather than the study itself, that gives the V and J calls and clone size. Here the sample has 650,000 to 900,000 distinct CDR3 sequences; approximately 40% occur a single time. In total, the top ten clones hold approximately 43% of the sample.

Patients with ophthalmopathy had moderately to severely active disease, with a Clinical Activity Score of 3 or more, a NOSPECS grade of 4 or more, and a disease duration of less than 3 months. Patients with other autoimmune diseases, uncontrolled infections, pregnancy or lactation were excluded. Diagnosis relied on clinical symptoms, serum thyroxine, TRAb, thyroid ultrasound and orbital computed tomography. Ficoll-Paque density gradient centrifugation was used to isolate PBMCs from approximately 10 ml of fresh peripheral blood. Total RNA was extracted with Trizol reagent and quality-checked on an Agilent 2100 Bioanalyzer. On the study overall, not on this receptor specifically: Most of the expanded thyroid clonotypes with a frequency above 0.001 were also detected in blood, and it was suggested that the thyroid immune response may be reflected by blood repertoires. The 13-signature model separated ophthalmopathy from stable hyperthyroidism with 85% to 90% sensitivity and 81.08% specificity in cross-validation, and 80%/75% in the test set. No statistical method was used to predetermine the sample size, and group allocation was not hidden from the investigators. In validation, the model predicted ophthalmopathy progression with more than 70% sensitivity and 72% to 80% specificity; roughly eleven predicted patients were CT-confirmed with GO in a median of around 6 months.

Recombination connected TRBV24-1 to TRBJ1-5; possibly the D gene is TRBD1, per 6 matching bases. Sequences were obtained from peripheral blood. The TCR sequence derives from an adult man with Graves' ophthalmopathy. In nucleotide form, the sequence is TGTGCCACCAGTGACCCGAGCGGGGGGCGGGAAGAGACCCAGCATTTT. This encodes CATSDPSGGREETQHF.